The 3 T cell receptor beta chains in this list originate from one sample, sequenced in a study of spatial heterogeneity in lung cancer. The time point denotes: sample taken at primary tumor resection. In TCRdb, the 5' RACE reads were re-called with MiXCR into one record per CDR3 protein. Of about 48,000 distinct CDR3 sequences in the sample, roughly 5.2% are singletons; the top ten hold approximately 12%. Sequenced material: PBMCs, taken at surgery. These TCRs come from a male donor with early-stage non-small cell lung cancer.

This clonotype came up many times. The rearrangement joins TRBV6-5 to TRBJ1-1, with D perhaps TRBD1 (5 bases). CDR1 is MNHEY and CDR2 is SVGAGI in the germline V gene. The V end was cut by 2 bases, the J end by 11 bases, with 21 bases between. The CDR3 has 15 residues. The CDR3 nucleotides are TGTGCCAGCAGTTACACCGAGGCTGGGGCGCGACGGGCTTTCTTT. Translating it yields CASSYTEAGARRAFF.

The chain is built from TRBV7-9 and TRBJ2-1, with 11 bases matching TRBD2. CDR3 length equals 14 residues. The V gene end was trimmed by 9 bases and the J gene end by 5 bases; junction bases not matched to a gene: 6. CDR1 is SEHNR, CDR2 FQNEAQ, per germline (reference sequence). The CDR3 bases are TGTGCCAGTAAACCGGGACTAGCGGACAATGAGCAGTTCTTC. Its translation is CASKPGLADNEQFF.

In its sample, this clonotype was seen many times. The J gene is TRBJ2-1, the V gene TRBV10-3, with D possibly being TRBD2 (6 bases). Trimming cost V 0 bases and J 7 bases, with 16 bases left between them. The CDR3 runs to 16 residues. Per germline, CDR1 ENHRY and CDR2 SYGVKD. Here the CDR3 DNA reads TGTGCCATCAGTGAGTCCGGGGACTCACTAGTTAATGAGCAGTTCTTC. It translates to CAISESGDSLVNEQFF.